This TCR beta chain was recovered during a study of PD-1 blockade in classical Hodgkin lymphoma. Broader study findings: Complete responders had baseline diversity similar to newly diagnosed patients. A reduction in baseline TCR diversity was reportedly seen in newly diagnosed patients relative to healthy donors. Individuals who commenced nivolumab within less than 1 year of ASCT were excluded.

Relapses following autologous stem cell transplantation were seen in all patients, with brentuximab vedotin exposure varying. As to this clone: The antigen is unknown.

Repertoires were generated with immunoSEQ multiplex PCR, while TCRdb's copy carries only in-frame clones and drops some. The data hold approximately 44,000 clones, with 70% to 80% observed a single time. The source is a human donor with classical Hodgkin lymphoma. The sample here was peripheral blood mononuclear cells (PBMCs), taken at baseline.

CDR3 protein: CASSSWGGADYNEQFF. CDR3 nucleotides: TGTGCCAGCAGTTCCTGGGGCGGAGCGGATTACAATGAGCAGTTCTTC. The V gene is TRBV7-9, the J gene TRBJ2-1; either TRBD1 or TRBD2 may supply D (5 bases each). The length of the CDR3 is 16 residues. Germline V gene lookup returns CDR1 SEHNR and CDR2 FQNEAQ (reference sequence). Trimming stripped 6 bases from V and 4 bases from J, with 19 bases between.